Here is one T cell receptor (beta chain) with its context. Germline values: CDR1 MNHEY, CDR2 SMNVEV (reference sequence). CDR3 size: 12 residues. The ends lost 9 bases at V and 6 bases at J; junction bases unmatched: 6. This sample was included in a study of shared clonotypes between healthy human individuals. Several immunoSEQ plates received, in even portions, the genomic DNA of each subset. Each PCR replicate run on unsorted PBMC took in 300 to 350 ng DNA, about 30,000 T cell genomes. Generated by immunoSEQ multiplex PCR, the TCRdb table keeps only in-frame clones and is missing some. This sample has 450,000 to 500,000 clones, with approximately 80% found just once.

The material sequenced was PBMCs. The chain carries TRBV27 and TRBJ2-7; TRBD2 matches at 9 bases. This receptor was identified in a woman aged 40 to 49 in good health. Some clones in this sample may be carry-over from other donors' samples. The DNA for the CDR3 is TGTGCCAGACTCAGGACTAGCGTCGAGCAGTACTTC. Its protein is CARLRTSVEQYF.